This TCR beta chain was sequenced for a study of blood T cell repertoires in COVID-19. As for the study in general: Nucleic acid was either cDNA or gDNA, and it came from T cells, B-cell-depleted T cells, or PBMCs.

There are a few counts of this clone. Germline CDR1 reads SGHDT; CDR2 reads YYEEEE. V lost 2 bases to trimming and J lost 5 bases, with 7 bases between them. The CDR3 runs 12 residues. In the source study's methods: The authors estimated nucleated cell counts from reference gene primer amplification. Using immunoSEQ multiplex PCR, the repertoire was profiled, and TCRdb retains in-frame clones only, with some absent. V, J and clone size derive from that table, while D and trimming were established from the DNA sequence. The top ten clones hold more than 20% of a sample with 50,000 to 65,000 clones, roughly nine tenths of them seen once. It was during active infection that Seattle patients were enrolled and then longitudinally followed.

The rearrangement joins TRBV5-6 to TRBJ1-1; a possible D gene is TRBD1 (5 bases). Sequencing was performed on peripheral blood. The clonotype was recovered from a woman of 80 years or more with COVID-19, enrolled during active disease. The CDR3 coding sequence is TGTGCCAGCAGCTTACGGGGGACTGAAGCTTTCTTT. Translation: CASSLRGTEAFF. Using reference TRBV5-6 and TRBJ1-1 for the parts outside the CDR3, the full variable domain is DAGVTQSPTHLIKTRGQQVTLRCSPKSGHDTVSWYQQALGQGPQFIFQYYEEEERQRGNFPDRFSGHQFPNYSSELNVNALLLGDSALYLCASSLRGTEAFFGQGTRLTVV.